One and the same sample provided the 22 T cell receptor beta chains below, sequenced in a study of T cells in Graves' hyperthyroidism and ophthalmopathy. Researchers amplified the TCR beta CDR3 regions from RNA transcripts. HTBI primers drove first-round RT-PCR of the TCR CDR3. TCRdb re-analysed the multiplex PCR reads in MiXCR, keeping a single row per CDR3 protein. The sample yields 600,000 to 700,000 distinct CDR3 sequences, about 45% seen once. Sequences were obtained from peripheral blood or thyroid tissue (not recorded which). The receptors originated from an adult man with Graves' disease, either hyperthyroidism or ophthalmopathy (not recorded which).

In this sample, this clonotype turned up many times. The V gene is TRBV29-1, the J gene TRBJ1-4; 7 positions match TRBD1. The V and J ends lost 5 bases and 7 bases, in that order; junction bases with no gene match: 7. The CDR3 runs 13 residues. Germline lookup yields CDR1 SQVTM and CDR2 ANQGSEA. CDR3 residues: CSVPGQSGEKLFF. The CDR3 DNA reads TGCAGCGTTCCGGGACAGTCAGGTGAAAAACTGTTTTTT.

The CDR3, as DNA: TGTGCCAGCAGTGTGGCGGGGATCGGAGAAAAACTGTTTTTT. Protein sequence: CASSVAGIGEKLFF. The chain employs TRBV2 and TRBJ1-4; no reliable D call. Trimming left V 4 bases short and J 8 bases short, with 14 bases between. In germline, CDR1 is SNHLY, CDR2 FYNNEI. The CDR3 totals 14 residues.

The chain couples TRBV7-2 to TRBJ1-5; tentatively, D is TRBD1 (5 bases). Trimming took off 8 bases at V and 2 bases at J, with 16 bases between the two ends. CDR3 size: 15 residues. CDR1 SGHTA and CDR2 FQGNSA come from the germline V gene. CDR3 nucleotides: TGTGCCAGCGTCGGACCCGGGGGGGGCAATCAGCCCCAGCATTTT. Translated: CASVGPGGGNQPQHF.

The chain carries TRBV7-9 and TRBJ2-3; D is unclear. V gave up 7 bases and J gave up 3 bases, with 5 bases separating them. The CDR3 runs to 11 residues. The germline V gene encodes CDR1 SEHNR and CDR2 FQNEAQ (reference sequence). The CDR3 sequence: CASIGTDTQYF. The CDR3 region has the DNA TGTGCCAGCATAGGGACAGATACGCAGTATTTT. Looking up the rest from reference TRBV7-9 and TRBJ2-3 gives the full variable domain: DTGVSQNPRHKITKRGQNVTFRCDPISEHNRLYWYRQTLGQGPEFLTYFQNEAQLEKSRLLSDRFSAERPKGSFSTLEIQRTEQGDSAMYLCASIGTDTQYFGPGTRLTVL.

This clonotype showed up many times. V gene TRBV7-9 combines with J gene TRBJ2-7, with D unresolved. Germline V CDR1 and CDR2: SEHNR, FQNEAQ (reference sequence). V was pared by 3 bases and J by 0 bases, with 9 bases between. This CDR3 spans 14 amino acids. CDR3 DNA sequence: TGTGCCAGCAGCTTTAGGGCCGACTCCTACGAGCAGTACTTC. Its protein product is CASSFRADSYEQYF.

The rearrangement links TRBV29-1 to TRBJ1-5; unclear D gene. Germline V gives CDR1 SQVTM, CDR2 ANQGSEA. CDR3 length: 8 residues. The ends were cut back, 3 bases at V and 15 bases at J, with 6 bases in the middle. The CDR3 nucleotides are TGCAGCGTTGAGGGAGGGCATTTT. Amino acids: CSVEGGHF.

This clonotype came up once. Possible read error: a much larger clone is one base away. Here the CDR3 reads CSVDWSATNEKLFF. DNA for the CDR3: TGCAGCGTTGACTGGTCTGCAACTAATGAAAAACTGTTTTTT. The chain couples TRBV29-1 to TRBJ1-4, with D hard to call. The germline V and J ends were trimmed by 3 bases and 0 bases, with 8 bases remaining between them. The germline V gene has CDR1 SQVTM and CDR2 ANQGSEA. The CDR3 sequence is 14 residues long.

The chain couples TRBV29-1 to TRBJ1-4, with D possibly being TRBD1 (5 bases). The CDR3 has 10 residues. Looked up from germline, CDR1 is SQVTM and CDR2 is ANQGSEA. The ends were cut back, 7 bases at V and 8 bases at J, with 8 bases in the middle. The CDR3 nucleotides are TGCAGCGCGACAGTAGAAAAACTGTTTTTT. Amino acid sequence: CSATVEKLFF. The full variable domain, completed using reference TRBV29-1 and TRBJ1-4, is SAVISQKPSRDICQRGTSLTIQCQVDSQVTMMFWYRQQPGQSLTLIATANQGSEATYESGFVIDKFPISRPNLTFSTLTVSNMSPEDSSIYLCSATVEKLFFGSGTQLSVL.

This clonotype was counted a few times. V gene TRBV20-1 combines with J gene TRBJ2-7; 7 nucleotides agree with TRBD2. V gave up 0 bases and J gave up 2 bases; unmatched junction bases: 7. Germline CDR1 reads DFQATT; CDR2 reads SNEGSKA (reference sequence). The CDR3 length is 15 residues. The CDR3 is CSARDLAGDAYEQYF. The CDR3 DNA reads TGCAGTGCTAGAGACCTTGCGGGGGACGCCTACGAGCAGTACTTC.

As to this clonotype: A much more abundant neighbour one base away suggests this may be a read error. The rearrangement uses TRBV20-1 and TRBJ1-6; possible D gene TRBD1, 6 bases. V lost 7 bases and J 5 bases, leaving 15 bases between the germline ends. The CDR3 is made up of 14 amino acids. Per the germline V gene, CDR1 is DFQATT and CDR2 is SNEGSKA (reference sequence). The CDR3 DNA reads as TGCAGTGGGGGGGCAGCGCAACATAATTCACCCCTCCACTTT. Amino acids: CSGGAAQHNSPLHF.

Of note for this clonotype: Germline is not matched at one junction end, which may reflect a read error. The chain has TRBV7-2 and TRBJ1-5; 9 nucleotides line up with TRBD1. This CDR3 comprises 17 residues. The germline gives CDR1 SGHTA, CDR2 FQGNSA. The CDR3 is CASSQVGGQGSNQPQHF. In DNA, the CDR3 is TGCGCCAGCAGCCAAGTGGGGGGACAGGGAAGCAATCAGCCCCAGCATTTT.

The chain links TRBV29-1 to TRBJ1-2; D may be TRBD1 (5 bases). The ends were cut back, 5 bases at V and 4 bases at J, with 17 bases in the middle. This CDR3 has 14 amino acids. The germline V gene has CDR1 SQVTM and CDR2 ANQGSEA. The CDR3 reads CSVRDGAPSYGYTF. DNA for the CDR3: TGCAGCGTTCGGGACGGAGCCCCTAGCTATGGCTACACCTTC.

This clonotype came up many times. V gene TRBV10-3 combines with J gene TRBJ2-7; weak D call: TRBD1 (6 bases). The CDR3 loop spans 12 amino acids. The ends were cut back, 4 bases at V and 3 bases at J, with 7 bases in the middle. CDR1 and CDR2 from the germline V gene are ENHRY and SYGVKD. The CDR3 is CAISGQDYEQYF. CDR3 coding DNA: TGTGCCATCAGTGGACAGGACTACGAGCAGTACTTC.

The chain links TRBV25-1 to TRBJ1-2; D remains ambiguous. The CDR3 is made up of 14 amino acids. Per germline, CDR1 MGHDK and CDR2 SYGVNS. The ends were cut back, 8 bases at V and 1 base at J, with 14 bases in the middle. The CDR3 spells CASVGQEDNYGYTF. CDR3 coding DNA: TGTGCCAGCGTTGGGCAGGAGGATAACTATGGCTACACCTTC.

Points on this clonotype: This could be a read error, since a much larger clone is one nucleotide away. The rearrangement joins TRBV24-1 to TRBJ1-2; D gene ambiguous. This CDR3 contains 15 residues. Germline V lookup: CDR1 KGHDR, CDR2 SFDVKD. Trimming stripped 6 bases from V and 0 bases from J, with 13 bases between. The CDR3 here is CATSYSGRTNYGYTF. The CDR3 bases are TGTGCCACCAGTTACTCGGGCAGAACTAACTATGGCTACACCTTC.

The chain recombines TRBV2 with TRBJ2-3; no clear D gene. The germline V and J ends were trimmed by 3 bases and 2 bases, with 9 bases remaining between them. Germline V gene lookup returns CDR1 SNHLY and CDR2 FYNNEI. The CDR3 is 14 residues long. In DNA, the CDR3 is TGTGCCAGCAGTGAGGTCGGATACACAGATACGCAGTATTTT. It codes for CASSEVGYTDTQYF. Together with reference TRBV2 and TRBJ2-3, the CDR3 gives the full variable domain: EPEVTQTPSHQVTQMGQEVILRCVPISNHLYFYWYRQILGQKVEFLVSFYNNEISEKSEIFDDQFSVERPDGSNFTLKIRSTKLEDSAMYFCASSEVGYTDTQYFGPGTRLTVL.

This clonotype was seen repeatedly, ten times or more. This chain links TRBV12-3 or TRBV12-4 with TRBJ1-6; D not resolved. The V gene lost 3 bases and the J gene lost 8 bases, with 2 bases spanning the gap. The CDR3 is 11 residues long. The CDR3: CASSFYSPLHF. CDR3 in DNA: TGTGCCAGCAGTTTCTATTCACCCCTCCACTTT.

The chain recombines TRBV15 with TRBJ2-6; D is perhaps TRBD1 (6 bases). CDR3 length equals 16 residues. With 0 bases removed from V and 5 bases from J, the gap between germline ends came to 11 bases. In germline, CDR1 is LNHNV, CDR2 YYDKDF (reference sequence). As DNA, the CDR3 is TGTGCCACCAGCAGAGATTCAGGGGCGCGGGCCAACGTCCTGACTTTC. Translated: CATSRDSGARANVLTF.

V and J are TRBV2 and TRBJ2-7, with D tentatively TRBD1 or TRBD2 (5 bases each). The CDR3 is made up of 18 amino acids. V lost 5 bases and J 0 bases, leaving 23 bases between the germline ends. CDR1 is SNHLY and CDR2 is FYNNEI in the germline V gene. The CDR3 nucleotides are TGTGCCAGCAGTCGCTCCGATGGGGGAGCAGCCTTCTCCTACGAGCAGTACTTC. Residues: CASSRSDGGAAFSYEQYF.

This clonotype was seen at least ten times. One end of the junction does not line up with germline, which may come from a read error. V usage is TRBV5-1 and J usage is TRBJ1-2; D possibly corresponds to TRBD1 (5 bases). Germline CDR1 SGHRS, CDR2 YFSETQ. The CDR3 length is 13 residues. The CDR3: CASSFGTDYGYTF. Here the CDR3 DNA reads TGTGCCAGCAGTTTCGGGACGGACTATGGCTACACCTTC.

The rearrangement uses TRBV6-5 and TRBJ1-1; 7 bases agree with TRBD1. Germline trimming cut 5 bases from V and 3 bases from J; bases unmatched to any gene: 6. The CDR3 has 14 amino acids. From germline, CDR1 is MNHEY and CDR2 SVGAGI. The CDR3 here is CASSDRQGYTEAFF. Here the CDR3 DNA reads TGTGCCAGCAGTGACAGACAGGGATACACTGAAGCTTTCTTT.

This clonotype was seen a handful of times. The J gene is TRBJ2-7, the V gene TRBV20-1; the D is unclear. The germline CDR1 and CDR2 sequences are DFQATT and SNEGSKA (reference sequence). The V end was cut by 4 bases, the J end by 4 bases, with 14 bases between. CDR3 size: 13 residues. The CDR3: CSATRPGEYEQYF. CDR3 DNA: TGCAGTGCTACTAGACCTGGGGAATACGAGCAGTACTTC.